This entry features one TCR beta chain sequence. Its specificity is unknown. The data belong to a study of breast tumors, draining lymph nodes, adjacent tissues. The ends lost 9 bases at V and 1 base at J; junction bases unmatched: 7. Germline CDR1 reads LNHDA; CDR2 reads SQIVND (reference sequence). The CDR3 covers 14 residues. Axillary draining lymph nodes of breast cancer patients supplied the node samples. Study conclusions and caveats: The lymph node origin of tumor T cells was framed as consistent with a hypothesis, not demonstrated. Luminal-like breast cancer showed significantly higher tumor–nontumor repertoire similarity than basal-like. Tumors had less TCR diversity than lymph nodes, more than nontumor tissue.

TCRdb reprocessed the multiplex PCR reads via MiXCR and lists one record per CDR3 protein. The sample includes more than 200,000 distinct CDR3 sequences, roughly 32% of them seen just once. The V gene is TRBV19, the J gene TRBJ2-3, with 7 bases identical to TRBD2. Sequencing was carried out using axillary lymph node tissue. This TCR came from a female donor with breast cancer. Some clones in this sample may be carry-over from other donors' samples. The CDR3 loop is CASTWGGGTDTQYF. DNA for the CDR3: TGTGCCAGCACTTGGGGGGGGGGCACAGATACGCAGTATTTT.